The 2 T cell receptor beta chains in this list originate from one sample, sequenced in a study of T cell responses to AZD1222 COVID-19 vaccine. Assay used: immunoSEQ multiplex PCR; TCRdb lists only in-frame clones, some missing. The sample has approximately 65,000 clones, 76% seen once. The sample consisted of peripheral blood, taken on day 0 of AZD1222 vaccination. All receptors derive from an adult in good health.

CDR3 in DNA: TGCGCCAGCAGCTTGGAATTGGACAGGGACTACGAGCAGTACTTC. The encoded protein is CASSLELDRDYEQYF. The rearrangement links TRBV5-1 to TRBJ2-7, with 8 nucleotides matching TRBD1. Losses at the gene ends were 0 bases for V and 3 bases for J; bases not matched to a gene: 5. Germline loops: CDR1 SGHRS, CDR2 YFSETQ. The CDR3 spans 15 residues.

The chain combines TRBV7-3 with TRBJ2-6; TRBD1 might be the D (6 bases). There are 17 residues in the CDR3. The germline CDR1 and CDR2 sequences are SGHTA and FQGTGA. Between the trimmed V and J ends, which lost 1 base and 0 bases, there was a span of 10 bases. The CDR3 here is CASSLIPGVSGANVLTF. The CDR3 nucleotides read TGTGCCAGCAGCTTAATCCCAGGGGTCTCTGGGGCCAACGTCCTGACTTTC.